The 21 T cell receptor beta chains below all came from one sample that was sequenced in a study of control samples from healthy donors and cancer patients (dated by TCRdb to about 2020). Library preparation was by the immunoSEQ multiplex PCR assay. TCRdb stores this immuneACCESS table with in-frame sequences only. Part of the clones is absent; in the studies checked, under half of the shortfall reflects unresolved V genes, and no reason is known for the rest. The sample yields around 130,000 clones; nearly 90% were counted once. Approximately 3.2% of the sample goes to the ten largest clones. Input material: blood. The receptors derive from a man in his forties or fifties in good health.

V is TRBV19 and J is TRBJ2-3; no clear D. V lost 8 bases and J 2 bases, leaving 11 bases between the germline ends. The CDR3 loop spans 13 amino acids. The germline gives CDR1 LNHDA, CDR2 SQIVND (reference sequence). CDR3 sequence reads: CASSRLSTDTQYF. The CDR3 DNA sequence: TGTGCCAGTTCCCGCCTATCCACAGATACGCAGTATTTT.

The genes are TRBV2 and TRBJ2-2; tentatively, D is TRBD1 (6 bases). The length of the CDR3 is 15 residues. V was shortened by 9 bases and J by 2 bases, with 16 bases between the two germline ends. The germline V gene has CDR1 SNHLY and CDR2 FYNNEI. The CDR3 sequence: CASENRERNTGELFF. The CDR3, as DNA: TGTGCCAGTGAGAACAGGGAAAGAAACACCGGGGAGCTGTTTTTT.

The chain carries TRBV11-3 and TRBJ2-1; D not certain. Germline-derived CDR1 and CDR2 are SGHNT and YENEEA. Between the trimmed V and J ends, which lost 5 bases and 7 bases, there was a span of 15 bases. The CDR3 totals 14 residues. In DNA, the CDR3 is TGTGCCAGCAGCCAGGACGCCTTTTTGAATGAGCAGTTCTTC. Residues: CASSQDAFLNEQFF.

This clone was detected once. This chain links TRBV4-1 with TRBJ1-6, with 10 bases fitting TRBD1. V was clipped by 3 bases and J by 7 bases; unmatched bases: 3. Germline CDR1 is MGHRA and CDR2 is YSYEKL. The CDR3 consists of 15 residues. The CDR3 nucleotides read TGCGCCAGCAGCCAGGGGACAGGGGAAAATTCACCCCTCCACTTT. Its protein is CASSQGTGENSPLHF.

This clone was seen a handful of times. The DNA for the CDR3 is TGTGCCAGCAGCCAAGTTTTCTCGCCGGAGAATTCACCCCTCCACTTT. Encoded protein: CASSQVFSPENSPLHF. The V gene is TRBV4-2, the J gene TRBJ1-6; D gene unclear. In germline, CDR1 is LGHNA, CDR2 YNFKEQ. V was shortened by 1 base and J by 7 bases, with 14 bases between the two germline ends. The CDR3 has 16 residues.

The genes are TRBV7-8 and TRBJ1-2, with D possibly matching TRBD1 (6 bases). Trimming removed 1 base from V and 0 bases from J, with 12 bases in between. Germline values: CDR1 SGHVS, CDR2 FQNEAQ. The CDR3 extends over 16 amino acids. This CDR3 reads CASSLGPGDANYGYTF. The CDR3 nucleotides are TGTGCCAGCAGCTTAGGCCCAGGGGATGCTAACTATGGCTACACCTTC. Based on the CDR3 plus reference TRBV7-8 and TRBJ1-2, the full variable domain is GAGVSQSPRYKVAKRGQDVALRCDPISGHVSLFWYQQALGQGPEFLTYFQNEAQLDKSGLPSDRFFAERPEGSVSTLKIQRTQQEDSAVYLCASSLGPGDANYGYTFGSGTRLTVV.

This rearrangement joins TRBV3-1 (or the pseudogene TRBV3-2) to TRBJ1-5; D might be TRBD1 (5 bases). CDR1 and CDR2 from the germline V gene are LGHDT and YNNKEL (reference sequence). V was clipped by 3 bases and J by 5 bases, with 17 bases between them. The CDR3 totals 16 residues. Here the CDR3 DNA reads TGTGCCAGCAGCCATTCCACCGGGGGAGGGTATCAGCCCCAGCATTTT. It is translated as CASSHSTGGGYQPQHF.

This clone is a singleton in its sample. This rearrangement joins TRBV5-6 to TRBJ2-7, with 9 bases matching TRBD1. From germline, CDR1 is SGHDT and CDR2 YYEEEE. With 5 bases clipped from V and 6 bases from J, the junction kept 9 bases outside the gene matches. The CDR3 consists of 14 residues. The CDR3 loop reads CASRSTGGTSEQYF. CDR3 bases: TGTGCCAGCAGGTCGACAGGGGGTACCTCCGAGCAGTACTTC.

The J gene is TRBJ2-1, the V gene TRBV11-3; D not resolved. Germline lookup yields CDR1 SGHNT and CDR2 YENEEA. CDR3 length: 15 amino acids. V lost 3 bases and J lost 2, with 11 bases in between. The chain's CDR3 is CASSFPWGPYNEQFF. DNA of the CDR3: TGTGCCAGCAGCTTCCCCTGGGGTCCCTACAATGAGCAGTTCTTC.

The rearrangement uses TRBV18 and TRBJ2-2; perhaps D is TRBD1 or TRBD2 (6 bases each). Germline CDR1 is KGHSH and CDR2 is LQKENI. Trimming pared 3 bases from V and 3 bases from J, leaving 8 bases between. CDR3 size: 14 residues. The CDR3 here is CASSPEGDTGELFF. The DNA of the CDR3 is TGTGCCAGCTCACCGGAGGGGGACACCGGGGAGCTGTTTTTT.

V is TRBV28 and J is TRBJ2-1; a weak D match, TRBD1 (5 bases). Trimming removed 3 bases from V and 7 bases from J, with 10 bases in between. Looked up from germline, CDR1 is MDHEN and CDR2 is SYDVKM. CDR3 length: 13 residues. CDR3 nucleotide sequence: TGTGCCAGCAGTTTCTCAGGGCCGAATGAGCAGTTCTTC. This sequence encodes CASSFSGPNEQFF.

The CDR3: CASSRSPGQPSSVAKNIQYF. The CDR3 DNA reads TGCGCCAGCAGCCGATCCCCGGGACAGCCTTCATCTGTGGCCAAAAACATTCAGTACTTC. The V and J genes are TRBV4-1 and TRBJ2-4, with 7 bases fitting TRBD1. Germline CDR1 is MGHRA and CDR2 is YSYEKL. V shed 4 bases and J 1 base; nucleotides not matched to a gene: 19. This CDR3 region has 20 residues.

The chain links TRBV27 to TRBJ1-1; 10 nucleotides agree with TRBD1. Germline trimming cut 6 bases from V and 0 bases from J; bases unmatched to any gene: 22. The CDR3 consists of 21 residues. Germline-derived CDR1 and CDR2 are MNHEY and SMNVEV (reference sequence). CDR3 DNA: TGTGCCAGCAGCATCAACCGGGACAGGGGCCGGGGGCCCCGAGTGAACACTGAAGCTTTCTTT. It specifies CASSINRDRGRGPRVNTEAFF.

J is TRBJ1-5 and V is TRBV24-1; no clear D gene. V lost 3 bases and J lost 4, with 3 bases in between. The CDR3 sequence is 12 residues long. Germline assignment: CDR1 KGHDR and CDR2 SFDVKD. DNA for the CDR3: TGTGCCACCAGTGATCCGAATCAGCCCCAGCATTTT. Translating it yields CATSDPNQPQHF.

The chain joins TRBV15 to TRBJ2-2; the D is unclear. V shed 0 bases and J shed 9 bases, with 11 bases lying between them. The CDR3 totals 14 residues. The germline V gene encodes CDR1 LNHNV and CDR2 YYDKDF (reference sequence). The CDR3, as DNA: TGTGCCACCAGCAGAGATTCCGCGTTTAGGGAGCTGTTTTTT. Encoded protein: CATSRDSAFRELFF.

The chain has TRBV28 and TRBJ2-2; 9 nucleotides match TRBD1. From germline, CDR1 is MDHEN and CDR2 SYDVKM. The junction had 4 bases not matched to a gene; V was cut back by 3 bases and J by 5 bases. The CDR3 runs 15 residues. The CDR3: CASSFTDRGTGELFF. The CDR3 nucleotides are TGTGCCAGCAGTTTCACGGACAGGGGTACCGGGGAGCTGTTTTTT.

The chain carries TRBV19 and TRBJ2-5; TRBD2 agrees at 8 bases. V lost 3 bases, J lost 2 bases, and 8 bases stayed unmatched. Germline V gene sequence: CDR1 LNHDA, CDR2 SQIVND (reference sequence). This CDR3 has 16 residues. The CDR3 sequence is CASSIRAGEKQETQYF. CDR3 sequence (DNA): TGTGCCAGTAGTATTCGAGCGGGGGAGAAACAAGAGACCCAGTACTTC.

The chain couples TRBV6-5 to TRBJ1-4; perhaps TRBD1 as D (5 bases). The V gene's germline CDR1 is MNHEY and CDR2 SVGAGI. V was clipped by 2 bases and J by 4 bases, with 14 bases between them. The CDR3 is 16 residues long. The CDR3 DNA follows: TGTGCCAGCAGTTACGGGGCGACAGACCTTAATGAAAAACTGTTTTTT. Residues: CASSYGATDLNEKLFF.

V gene TRBV7-9 combines with J gene TRBJ1-6; D perhaps matches TRBD1 (5 bases). V shed 4 bases and J shed 7 bases, with 17 bases lying between them. Germline values: CDR1 SEHNR, CDR2 FQNEAQ (reference sequence). CDR3 length: 16 amino acids. The CDR3 is CASSYGGGTANSPLHF. The CDR3 DNA reads as TGTGCCAGCAGCTATGGGGGGGGGACGGCAAATTCACCCCTCCACTTT. The full variable domain, in which reference TRBV7-9 and TRBJ1-6 provide the parts outside the CDR3, is DTGVSQNPRHKITKRGQNVTFRCDPISEHNRLYWYRQTLGQGPEFLTYFQNEAQLEKSRLLSDRFSAERPKGSFSTLEIQRTEQGDSAMYLCASSYGGGTANSPLHFGNGTRLTVT.

This sequence joins TRBV2 and TRBJ2-3; D possibly corresponds to TRBD1 (6 bases). The CDR3 totals 13 residues. Germline CDR1 is SNHLY and CDR2 is FYNNEI. V lost 4 bases to trimming and J lost 6 bases, with 11 bases between them. The CDR3 reads CASSAGAADTQYF. CDR3 in DNA: TGTGCCAGCAGTGCAGGGGCAGCGGATACGCAGTATTTT.

This clone showed up just once. The rearrangement uses TRBV7-6 and TRBJ2-1; no reliable D call. Germline CDR1 SGHVS, CDR2 FNYEAQ. The CDR3 is made up of 15 amino acids. V was pared by 5 bases and J by 0 bases, with 11 bases between. CDR3 in amino acids: CASSLPASSYNEQFF. The CDR3 DNA reads TGTGCCAGCAGCCTACCCGCTAGCTCCTACAATGAGCAGTTCTTC.